This T cell receptor beta chain is from a study of a mutant IDH1 vaccine in newly diagnosed glioma. Overall study: Following radiotherapy alone, or alongside temozolomide cycles, vaccination was started after an interval of 4-6 weeks. The earlier regimen, radiotherapy, temozolomide, or both, was most often both.

Time point of the sample: week 47, end of study. One vaccine dose held 300 ug of mutant IDH1 20-mer peptide and came with topical imiquimod. All eight of the vaccinations patients received fell in weeks 1, 3, 5, 7, 11, 15, 19 and 23. There were new WHO grade 3 or 4 astrocytomas in the donors, and these were IDH1-mutant and ATRX-lost. The data were produced by immunoSEQ multiplex PCR, yet TCRdb's version contains in-frame clones alone and is incomplete. The repertoire has roughly 51,000 clones, approximately 84% of them found once; the top ten carry around 4.5%. This clone was seen just once. What it recognizes is unknown. The specimen was PBMCs, collected from a glioma patient whose treatment included an IDH1 peptide vaccine. The TCR comes from a woman between 25 and 40 years old with glioma. Some clones in this sample may be carry-over from other donors' samples.

The CDR3 loop reads CASGQGTYEQYF. For the CDR3, the DNA is TGTGCCTCCGGACAGGGTACCTACGAGCAGTACTTC. The V gene is TRBV7-9, the J gene TRBJ2-7, with 8 bases that match TRBD1. Germline lookup yields CDR1 SEHNR and CDR2 FQNEAQ (reference sequence). The ends lost 11 bases at V and 2 bases at J; junction bases unmatched: 5. The CDR3 is 12 residues long.